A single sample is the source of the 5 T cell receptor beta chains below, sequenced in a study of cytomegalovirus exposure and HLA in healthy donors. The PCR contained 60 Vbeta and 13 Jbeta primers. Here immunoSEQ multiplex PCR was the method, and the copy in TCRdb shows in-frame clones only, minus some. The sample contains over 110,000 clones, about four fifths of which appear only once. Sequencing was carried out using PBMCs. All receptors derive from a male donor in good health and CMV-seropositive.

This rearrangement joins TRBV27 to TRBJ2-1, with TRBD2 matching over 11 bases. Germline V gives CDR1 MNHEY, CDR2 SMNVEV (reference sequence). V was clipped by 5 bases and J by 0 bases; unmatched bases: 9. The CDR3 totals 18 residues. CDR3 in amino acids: CASSPGLAATSSYNEQFF. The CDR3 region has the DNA TGTGCCAGCAGTCCGGGACTAGCGGCCACAAGCTCCTACAATGAGCAGTTCTTC.

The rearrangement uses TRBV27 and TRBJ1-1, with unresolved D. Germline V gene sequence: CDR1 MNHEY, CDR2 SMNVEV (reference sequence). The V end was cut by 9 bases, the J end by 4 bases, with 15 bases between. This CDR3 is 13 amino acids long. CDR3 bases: TGTGCCAGTAAAAACGCTGGGAGCACTGAAGCTTTCTTT. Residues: CASKNAGSTEAFF.

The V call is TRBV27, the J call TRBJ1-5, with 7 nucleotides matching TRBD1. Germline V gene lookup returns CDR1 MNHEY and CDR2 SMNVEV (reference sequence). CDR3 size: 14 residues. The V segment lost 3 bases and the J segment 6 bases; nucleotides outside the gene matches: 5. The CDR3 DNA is TGTGCCAGCAGTTTCCAGGGGGTGGGTCAGCCCCAGCATTTT. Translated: CASSFQGVGQPQHF.

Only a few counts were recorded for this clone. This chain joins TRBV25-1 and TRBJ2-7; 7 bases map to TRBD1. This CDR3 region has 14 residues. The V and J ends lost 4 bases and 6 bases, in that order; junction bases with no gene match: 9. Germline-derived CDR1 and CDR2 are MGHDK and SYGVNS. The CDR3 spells CASSAAGTAGEQYF. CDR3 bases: TGTGCCAGCAGTGCCGCCGGGACAGCTGGCGAGCAGTACTTC.

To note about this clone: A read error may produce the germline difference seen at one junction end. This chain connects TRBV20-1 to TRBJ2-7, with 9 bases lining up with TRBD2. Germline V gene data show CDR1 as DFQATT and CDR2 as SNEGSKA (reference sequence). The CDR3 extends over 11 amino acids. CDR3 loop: CSATTSGLYPF. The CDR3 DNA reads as TGCAGTGCGACGACTAGCGGACTCTACCCCTTC.